This T cell receptor (beta chain) was sequenced for a study of blood T cell repertoires in COVID-19. Background on the study: T cells, B-cell-depleted T cells, or PBMCs provided the cDNA or gDNA that served as material.

V was clipped by 0 bases and J by 10 bases, with 11 bases between them. Germline V lookup: CDR1 SGHRS, CDR2 YFSETQ. This CDR3 comprises 13 residues. In the source study's methods: Researchers report that nucleated cell counts were estimated from reference gene primer amplification. Method: immunoSEQ multiplex PCR; TCRdb's copy keeps in-frame clones and lacks some. That table gives V, J and clone size, and the DNA gave D and trimming. Altogether some 25,000 clones are present, about 91% being singletons, with the ten largest covering 2.1%. The sample taken for sequencing was peripheral blood. V and J are TRBV5-1 and TRBJ2-1; possibly TRBD1 for D (5 bases). This clonotype originated in a human donor in a cohort sampled during active COVID-19. CDR3 residues: CASSLVSDTEQFF. As DNA, the CDR3 is TGCGCCAGCAGCTTGGTCTCGGACACAGAGCAGTTCTTC. Full variable domain (missing parts from reference TRBV5-1 and TRBJ2-1): KAGVTQTPRYLIKTRGQQVTLSCSPISGHRSVSWYQQTPGQGLQFLFEYFSETQRNKGNFPGRFSGRQFSNSRSEMNVSTLELGDSALYLCASSLVSDTEQFFGPGTRLTVL.